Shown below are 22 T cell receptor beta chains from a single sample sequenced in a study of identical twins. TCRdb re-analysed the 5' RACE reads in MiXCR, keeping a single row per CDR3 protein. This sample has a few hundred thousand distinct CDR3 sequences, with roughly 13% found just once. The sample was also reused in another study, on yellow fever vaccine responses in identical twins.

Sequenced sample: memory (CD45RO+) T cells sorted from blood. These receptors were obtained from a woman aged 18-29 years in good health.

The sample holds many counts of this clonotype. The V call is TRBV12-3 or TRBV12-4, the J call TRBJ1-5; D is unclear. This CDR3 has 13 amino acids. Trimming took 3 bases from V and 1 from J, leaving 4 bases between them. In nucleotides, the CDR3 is TGTGCCAGCAGTTTTTCGAGCAATCAGCCCCAGCATTTT. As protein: CASSFSSNQPQHF.

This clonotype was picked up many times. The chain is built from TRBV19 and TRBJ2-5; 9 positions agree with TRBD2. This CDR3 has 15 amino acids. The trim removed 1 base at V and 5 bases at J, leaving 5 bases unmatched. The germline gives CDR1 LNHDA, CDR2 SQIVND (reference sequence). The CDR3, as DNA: TGTGCCAGTAGTATAGCTCCTAGCGGGGTCGAGACCCAGTACTTC. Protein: CASSIAPSGVETQYF.

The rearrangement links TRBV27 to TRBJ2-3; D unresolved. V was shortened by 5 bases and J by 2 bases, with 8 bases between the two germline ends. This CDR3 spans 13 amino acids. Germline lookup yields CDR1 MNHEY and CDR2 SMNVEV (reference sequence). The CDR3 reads CASSPLYTDTQYF. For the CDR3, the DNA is TGTGCCAGCAGTCCCCTATACACAGATACGCAGTATTTT.

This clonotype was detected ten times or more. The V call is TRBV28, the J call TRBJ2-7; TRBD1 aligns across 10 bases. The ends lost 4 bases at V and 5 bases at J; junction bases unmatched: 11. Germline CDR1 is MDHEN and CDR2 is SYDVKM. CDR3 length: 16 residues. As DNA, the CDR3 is TGTGCCAGCAGTTCCTTGGGACAGGGGATGGTAGACGAGCAGTACTTC. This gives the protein CASSSLGQGMVDEQYF.

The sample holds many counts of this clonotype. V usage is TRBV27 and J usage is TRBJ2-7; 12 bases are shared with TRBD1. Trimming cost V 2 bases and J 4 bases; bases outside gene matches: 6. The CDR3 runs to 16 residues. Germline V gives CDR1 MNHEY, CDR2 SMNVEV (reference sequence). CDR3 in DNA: TGTGCCAGCAGTTTAAAGCCGGGACAGGGGGCGTACGAGCAGTACTTC. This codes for CASSLKPGQGAYEQYF.

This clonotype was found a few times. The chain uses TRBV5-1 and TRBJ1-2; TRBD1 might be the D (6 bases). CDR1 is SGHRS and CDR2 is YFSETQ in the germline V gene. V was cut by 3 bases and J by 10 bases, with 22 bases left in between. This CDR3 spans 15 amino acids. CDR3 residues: CASSYQTGGNEYYTF. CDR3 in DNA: TGCGCCAGCAGCTACCAGACAGGTGGAAATGAGTACTACACCTTC. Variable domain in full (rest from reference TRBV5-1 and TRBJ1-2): KAGVTQTPRYLIKTRGQQVTLSCSPISGHRSVSWYQQTPGQGLQFLFEYFSETQRNKGNFPGRFSGRQFSNSRSEMNVSTLELGDSALYLCASSYQTGGNEYYTFGSGTRLTVV.

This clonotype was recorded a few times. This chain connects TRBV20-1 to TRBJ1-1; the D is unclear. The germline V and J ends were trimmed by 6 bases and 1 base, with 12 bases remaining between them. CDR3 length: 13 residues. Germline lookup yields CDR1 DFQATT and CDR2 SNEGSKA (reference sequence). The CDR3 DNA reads TGCAGTGCCGAGAGGTCCAAGAACACTGAAGCTTTCTTT. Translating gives CSAERSKNTEAFF.

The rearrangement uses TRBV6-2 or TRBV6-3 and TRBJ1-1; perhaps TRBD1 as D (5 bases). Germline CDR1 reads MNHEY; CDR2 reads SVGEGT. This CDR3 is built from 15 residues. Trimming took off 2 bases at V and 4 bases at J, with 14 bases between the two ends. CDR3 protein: CASSYVGGMSTEAFF. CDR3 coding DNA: TGTGCCAGCAGTTACGTCGGGGGGATGAGCACTGAAGCTTTCTTT.

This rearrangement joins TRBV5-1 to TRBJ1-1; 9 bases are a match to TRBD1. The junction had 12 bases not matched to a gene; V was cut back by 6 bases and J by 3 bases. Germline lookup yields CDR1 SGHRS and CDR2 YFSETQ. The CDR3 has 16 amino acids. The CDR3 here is CASKTGTGFVDTEAFF. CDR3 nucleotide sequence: TGCGCCAGCAAGACCGGGACAGGGTTTGTGGACACTGAAGCTTTCTTT.

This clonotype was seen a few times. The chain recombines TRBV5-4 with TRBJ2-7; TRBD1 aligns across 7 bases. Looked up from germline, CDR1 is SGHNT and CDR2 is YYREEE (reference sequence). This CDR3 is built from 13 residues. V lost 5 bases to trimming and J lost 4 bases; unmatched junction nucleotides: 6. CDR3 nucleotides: TGTGCCAGCAGAATAGGGGGCCGGTACGAGCAGTACTTC. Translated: CASRIGGRYEQYF. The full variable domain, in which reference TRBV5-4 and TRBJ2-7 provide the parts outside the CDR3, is ETGVTQSPTHLIKTRGQQVTLRCSSQSGHNTVSWYQQALGQGPQFIFQYYREEENGRGNFPPRFSGLQFPNYSSELNVNALELDDSALYLCASRIGGRYEQYFGPGTRLTVT.

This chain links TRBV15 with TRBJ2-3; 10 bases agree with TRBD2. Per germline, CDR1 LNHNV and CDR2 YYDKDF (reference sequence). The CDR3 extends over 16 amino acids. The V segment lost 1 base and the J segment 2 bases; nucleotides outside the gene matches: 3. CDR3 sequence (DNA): TGTGCCACCAGCAGAGTAGCGGGGGGCCCCACAGATACGCAGTATTTT. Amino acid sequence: CATSRVAGGPTDTQYF.

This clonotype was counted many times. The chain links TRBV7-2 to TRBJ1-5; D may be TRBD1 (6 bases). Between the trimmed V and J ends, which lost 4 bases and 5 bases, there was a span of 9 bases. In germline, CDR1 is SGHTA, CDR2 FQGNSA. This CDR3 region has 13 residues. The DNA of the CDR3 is TGTGCCAGCAGCTCTAGGGGGGATCAGCCCCAGCATTTT. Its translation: CASSSRGDQPQHF.

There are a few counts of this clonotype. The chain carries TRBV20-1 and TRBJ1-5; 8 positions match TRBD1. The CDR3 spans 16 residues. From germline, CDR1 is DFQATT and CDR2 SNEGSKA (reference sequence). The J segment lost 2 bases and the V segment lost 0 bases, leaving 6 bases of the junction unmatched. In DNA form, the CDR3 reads TGCAGTGCTAGAGATTCGACAGGGGAAGGCAATCAGCCCCAGCATTTT. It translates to CSARDSTGEGNQPQHF.

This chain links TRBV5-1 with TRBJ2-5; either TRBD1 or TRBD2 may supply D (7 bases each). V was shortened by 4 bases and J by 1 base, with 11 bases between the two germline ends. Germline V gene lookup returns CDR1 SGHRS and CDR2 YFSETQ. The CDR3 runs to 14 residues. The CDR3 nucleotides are TGCGCCAGCAGCCGCAGGGGGGGCCAAGAGACCCAGTACTTC. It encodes CASSRRGGQETQYF.

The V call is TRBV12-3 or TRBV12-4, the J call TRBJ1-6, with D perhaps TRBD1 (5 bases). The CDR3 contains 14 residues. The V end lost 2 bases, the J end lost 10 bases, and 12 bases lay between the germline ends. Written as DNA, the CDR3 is TGTGCCAGCAGTTTACGGGGGGACGGCTCACCCCTCCACTTT. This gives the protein CASSLRGDGSPLHF.

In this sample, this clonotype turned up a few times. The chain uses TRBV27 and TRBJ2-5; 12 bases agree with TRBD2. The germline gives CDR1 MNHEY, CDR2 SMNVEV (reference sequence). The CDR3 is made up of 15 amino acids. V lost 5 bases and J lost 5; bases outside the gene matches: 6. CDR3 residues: CASSRLAGGPETQYF. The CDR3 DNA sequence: TGTGCCAGCAGTCGCCTAGCGGGGGGGCCCGAGACCCAGTACTTC.

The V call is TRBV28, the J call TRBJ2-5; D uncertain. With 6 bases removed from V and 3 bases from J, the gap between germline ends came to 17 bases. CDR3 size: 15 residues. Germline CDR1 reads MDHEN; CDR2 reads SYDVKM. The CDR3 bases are TGTGCCAGCAGCCCAACCTCGACGGGCAAAGAGACCCAGTACTTC. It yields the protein CASSPTSTGKETQYF.

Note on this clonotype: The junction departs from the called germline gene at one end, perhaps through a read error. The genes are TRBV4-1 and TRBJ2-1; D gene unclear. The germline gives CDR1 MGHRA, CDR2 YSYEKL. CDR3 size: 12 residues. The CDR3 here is CASSPWPAPALF. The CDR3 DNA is TGCGCCAGCAGCCCCTGGCCCGCACCCGCTTTATTC.

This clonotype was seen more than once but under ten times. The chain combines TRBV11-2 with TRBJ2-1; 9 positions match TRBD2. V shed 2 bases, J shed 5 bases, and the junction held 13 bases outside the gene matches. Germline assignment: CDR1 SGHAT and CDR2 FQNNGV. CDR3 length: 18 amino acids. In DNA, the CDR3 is TGTGCCAGCAGCTTATTTTTAGGCGGGGGACTAGCCAACAATGAGCAGTTCTTC. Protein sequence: CASSLFLGGGLANNEQFF. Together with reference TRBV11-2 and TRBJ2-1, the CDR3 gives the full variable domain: EAGVAQSPRYKIIEKRQSVAFWCNPISGHATLYWYQQILGQGPKLLIQFQNNGVVDDSQLPKDRFSAERLKGVDSTLKIQPAKLEDSAVYLCASSLFLGGGLANNEQFFGPGTRLTVL.

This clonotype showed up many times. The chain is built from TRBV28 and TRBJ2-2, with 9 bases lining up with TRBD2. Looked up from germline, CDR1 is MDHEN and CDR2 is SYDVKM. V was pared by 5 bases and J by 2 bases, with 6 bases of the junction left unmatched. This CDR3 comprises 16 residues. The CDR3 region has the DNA TGTGCCAGCAGTAATGCGGGAGGGGGAAACACCGGGGAGCTGTTTTTT. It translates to CASSNAGGGNTGELFF.

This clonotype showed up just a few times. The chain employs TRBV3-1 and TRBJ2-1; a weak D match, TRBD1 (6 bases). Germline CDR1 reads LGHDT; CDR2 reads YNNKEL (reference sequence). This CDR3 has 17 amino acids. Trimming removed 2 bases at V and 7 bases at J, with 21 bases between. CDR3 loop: CASSQSQARGRGNEQFF. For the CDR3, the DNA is TGTGCCAGCAGCCAATCCCAGGCCAGGGGAAGGGGGAATGAGCAGTTCTTC.

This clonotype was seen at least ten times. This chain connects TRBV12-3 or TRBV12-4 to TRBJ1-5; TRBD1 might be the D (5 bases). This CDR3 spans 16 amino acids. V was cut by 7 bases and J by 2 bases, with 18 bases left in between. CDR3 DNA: TGTGCCAGCACCGAACTCGGGGGGGAGGGCAATCAGCCCCAGCATTTT. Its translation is CASTELGGEGNQPQHF.